This T cell receptor (beta chain) is drawn from a study of cytomegalovirus exposure and HLA in healthy donors. Whole-study context: It was reported in a later analysis that the same platform had been used for the 120 validation repertoires as for the 550 to 700 first-cohort repertoires.

CDR3 length: 16 residues. Trimming at V came to 3 bases and at J to 0 bases, leaving 6 bases not matched to a gene. Germline-derived CDR1 and CDR2 are SGHRS and YFSETQ. The donors were in the approximately 130-subject validation cohort, distinct from the roughly 670-subject first cohort. Sequencing used immunoSEQ multiplex PCR; TCRdb keeps in-frame clones, though not all of them. Here the sample spans about 79,000 clones, under 95% being singletons. The chain is built from TRBV5-1 and TRBJ2-1; TRBD2 matches at 7 bases. Sequences were obtained from PBMCs. The clonotype was recovered from a woman in her 30s in good health and CMV-seronegative. The CDR3 sequence: CASSSAGWSSYNEQFF. In nucleotides, the CDR3 is TGCGCCAGCAGCTCAGCGGGGTGGAGCTCCTACAATGAGCAGTTCTTC.